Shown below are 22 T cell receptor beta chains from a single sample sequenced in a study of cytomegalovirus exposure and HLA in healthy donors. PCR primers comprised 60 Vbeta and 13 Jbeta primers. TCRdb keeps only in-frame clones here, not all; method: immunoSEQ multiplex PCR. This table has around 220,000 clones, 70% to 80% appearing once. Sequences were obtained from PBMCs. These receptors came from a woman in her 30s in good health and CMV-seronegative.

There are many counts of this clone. CDR3 DNA: TGTGCCAGCAGTCGACAGGTATCCTACGAGCAGTACTTC. Its translation is CASSRQVSYEQYF. The J gene is TRBJ2-7, the V gene TRBV6-1; tentative D call: TRBD1 (6 bases). CDR1 and CDR2 (germline): MNHNS, SASEGT. The CDR3 covers 13 residues. The V and J ends lost 5 bases and 1 base respectively, with 9 bases between them.

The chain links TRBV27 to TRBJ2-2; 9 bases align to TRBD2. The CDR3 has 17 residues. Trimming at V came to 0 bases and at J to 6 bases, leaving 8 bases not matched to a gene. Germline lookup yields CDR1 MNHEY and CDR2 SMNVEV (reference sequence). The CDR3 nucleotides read TGTGCCAGCAGTTTATCGACTAGCGGTGAAGGGGCCGGGGAGCTGTTTTTT. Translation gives CASSLSTSGEGAGELFF.

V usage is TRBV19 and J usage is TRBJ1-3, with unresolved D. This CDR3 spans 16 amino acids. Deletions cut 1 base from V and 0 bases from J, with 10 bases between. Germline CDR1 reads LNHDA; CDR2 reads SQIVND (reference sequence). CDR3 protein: CASSIGTTSSGNTIYF. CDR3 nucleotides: TGTGCCAGTAGTATAGGGACGACTAGCTCTGGAAACACCATATATTTT.

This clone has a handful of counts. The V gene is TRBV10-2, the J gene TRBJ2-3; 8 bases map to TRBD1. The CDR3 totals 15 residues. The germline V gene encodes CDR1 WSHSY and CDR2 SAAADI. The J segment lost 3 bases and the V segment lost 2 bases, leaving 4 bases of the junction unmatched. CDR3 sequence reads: CASSEDRGETDTQYF. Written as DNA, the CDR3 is TGCGCCAGCAGTGAGGACAGGGGAGAGACAGATACGCAGTATTTT.

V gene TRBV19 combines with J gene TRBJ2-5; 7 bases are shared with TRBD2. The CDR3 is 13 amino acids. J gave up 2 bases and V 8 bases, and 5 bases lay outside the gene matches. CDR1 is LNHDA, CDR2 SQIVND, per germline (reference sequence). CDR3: CASGTSAQETQYF. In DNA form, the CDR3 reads TGTGCCAGTGGAACTAGCGCTCAAGAGACCCAGTACTTC.

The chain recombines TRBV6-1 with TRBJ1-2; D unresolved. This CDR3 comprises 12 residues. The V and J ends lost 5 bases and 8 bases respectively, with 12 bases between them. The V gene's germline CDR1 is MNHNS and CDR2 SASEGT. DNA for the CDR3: TGTGCCAGCAGTTTGGAGGGAACCGGCTACACCTTC. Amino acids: CASSLEGTGYTF.

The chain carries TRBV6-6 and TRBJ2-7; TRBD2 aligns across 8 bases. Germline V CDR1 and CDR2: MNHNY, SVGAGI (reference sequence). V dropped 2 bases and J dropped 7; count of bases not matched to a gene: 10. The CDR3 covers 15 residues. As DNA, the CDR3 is TGTGCCAGCAGTTACCGGGGGGGCTACCTTCCTGAGCAGTACTTC. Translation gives CASSYRGGYLPEQYF.

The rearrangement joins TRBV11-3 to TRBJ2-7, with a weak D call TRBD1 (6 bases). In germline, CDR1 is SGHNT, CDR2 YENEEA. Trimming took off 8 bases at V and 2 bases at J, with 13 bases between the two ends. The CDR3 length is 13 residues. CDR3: CASSERTAYEQYF. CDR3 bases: TGTGCCAGCTCCGAAAGGACAGCCTACGAGCAGTACTTC. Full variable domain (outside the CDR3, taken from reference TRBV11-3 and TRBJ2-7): EAGVVQSPRYKIIEKKQPVAFWCNPISGHNTLYWYLQNLGQGPELLIRYENEEAVDDSQLPKDRFSAERLKGVDSTLKIQPAELGDSAVYLCASSERTAYEQYFGPGTRLTVT.

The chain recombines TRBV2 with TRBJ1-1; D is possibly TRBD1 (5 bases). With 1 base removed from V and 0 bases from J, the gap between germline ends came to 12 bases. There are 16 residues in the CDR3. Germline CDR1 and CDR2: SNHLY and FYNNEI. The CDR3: CASSEGRARMNTEAFF. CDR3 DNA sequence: TGTGCCAGCAGTGAAGGCAGGGCACGGATGAACACTGAAGCTTTCTTT.

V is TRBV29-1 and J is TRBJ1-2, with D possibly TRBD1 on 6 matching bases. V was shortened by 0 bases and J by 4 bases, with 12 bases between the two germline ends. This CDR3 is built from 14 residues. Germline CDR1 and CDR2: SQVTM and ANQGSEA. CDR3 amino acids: CSVEEPTGGYGYTF. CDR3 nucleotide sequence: TGCAGCGTTGAAGAACCGACAGGCGGCTATGGCTACACCTTC.

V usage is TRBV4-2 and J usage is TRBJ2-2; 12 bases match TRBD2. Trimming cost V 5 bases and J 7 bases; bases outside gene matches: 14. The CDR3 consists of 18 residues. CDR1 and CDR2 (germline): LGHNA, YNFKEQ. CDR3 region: CASSGETTSGSTGGELFF. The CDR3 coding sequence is TGTGCCAGCAGCGGAGAAACGACTAGCGGGAGTACGGGCGGGGAGCTGTTTTTT.

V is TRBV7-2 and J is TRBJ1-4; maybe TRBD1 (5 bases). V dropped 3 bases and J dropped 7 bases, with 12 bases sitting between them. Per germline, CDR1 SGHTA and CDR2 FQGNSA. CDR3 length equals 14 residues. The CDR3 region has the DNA TGTGCCAGCAGCTTTCGTCGGGGGAGTGAAAAACTGTTTTTT. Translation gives CASSFRRGSEKLFF. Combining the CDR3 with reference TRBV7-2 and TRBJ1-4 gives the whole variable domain GAGVSQSPSNKVTEKGKDVELRCDPISGHTALYWYRQSLGQGLEFLIYFQGNSAPDKSGLPSDRFSAERTGGSVSTLTIQRTQQEDSAVYLCASSFRRGSEKLFFGSGTQLSVL.

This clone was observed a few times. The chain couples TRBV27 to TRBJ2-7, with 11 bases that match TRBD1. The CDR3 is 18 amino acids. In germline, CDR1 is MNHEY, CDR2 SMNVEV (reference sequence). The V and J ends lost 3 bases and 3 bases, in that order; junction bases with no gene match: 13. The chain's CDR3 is CASSFGRSGTGGSYEQYF. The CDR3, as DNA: TGTGCCAGCAGTTTTGGGCGGTCCGGGACAGGGGGAAGCTACGAGCAGTACTTC.

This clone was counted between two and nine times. The CDR3 is CASSPGRASYEQYF. DNA of the CDR3: TGTGCCAGCTCACCAGGCAGGGCCTCCTACGAGCAGTACTTC. The chain employs TRBV18 and TRBJ2-7, with D perhaps TRBD1 (5 bases). The V end lost 2 bases, the J end lost 0 bases, and 8 bases lay between the germline ends. The CDR3 sequence is 14 residues long. CDR1 and CDR2 (germline): KGHSH, LQKENI.

Here the CDR3 DNA reads TGTGCCAGCAGGGGGGCGGGACTAGGCACAGATACGCAGTATTTT. Encoded protein: CASRGAGLGTDTQYF. The rearrangement links TRBV11-2 to TRBJ2-3; 8 bases are shared with TRBD2. This CDR3 has 15 residues. CDR1 SGHAT and CDR2 FQNNGV come from the germline V gene. Trimming cost V 6 bases and J 1 base; bases outside gene matches: 6.

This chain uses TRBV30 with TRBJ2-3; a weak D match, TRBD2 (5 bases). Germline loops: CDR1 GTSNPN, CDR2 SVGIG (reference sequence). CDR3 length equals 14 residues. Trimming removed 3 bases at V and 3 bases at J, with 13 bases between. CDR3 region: CAWREGRQTDTQYF. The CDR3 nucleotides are TGTGCCTGGAGAGAGGGAAGACAAACAGATACGCAGTATTTT.

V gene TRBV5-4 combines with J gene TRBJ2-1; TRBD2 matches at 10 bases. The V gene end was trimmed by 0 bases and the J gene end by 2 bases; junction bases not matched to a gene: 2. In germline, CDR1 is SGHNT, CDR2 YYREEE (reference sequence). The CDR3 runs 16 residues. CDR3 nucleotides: TGTGCCAGCAGCTTGGCCGGACTAGCGGCCTACAATGAGCAGTTCTTC. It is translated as CASSLAGLAAYNEQFF.

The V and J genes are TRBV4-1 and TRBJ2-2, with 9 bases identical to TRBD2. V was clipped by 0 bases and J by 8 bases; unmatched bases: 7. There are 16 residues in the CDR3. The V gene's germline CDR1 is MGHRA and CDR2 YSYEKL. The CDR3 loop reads CASSQDRAGGPGELFF. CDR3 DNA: TGCGCCAGCAGCCAAGATCGGGCGGGAGGGCCTGGGGAGCTGTTTTTT.

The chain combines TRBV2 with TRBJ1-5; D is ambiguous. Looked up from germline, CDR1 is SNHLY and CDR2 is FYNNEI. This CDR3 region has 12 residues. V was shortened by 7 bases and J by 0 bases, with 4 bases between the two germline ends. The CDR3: CASTYSNQPQHF. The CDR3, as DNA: TGTGCCAGCACCTATAGCAATCAGCCCCAGCATTTT.

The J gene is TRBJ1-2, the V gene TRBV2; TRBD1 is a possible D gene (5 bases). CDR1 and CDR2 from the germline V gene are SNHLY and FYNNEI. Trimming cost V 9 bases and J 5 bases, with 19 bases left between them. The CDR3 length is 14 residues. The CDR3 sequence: CASLRVLSAYGYTF. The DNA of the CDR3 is TGTGCCAGTCTCAGGGTTCTGTCAGCATATGGCTACACCTTC. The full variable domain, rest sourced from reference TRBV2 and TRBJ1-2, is EPEVTQTPSHQVTQMGQEVILRCVPISNHLYFYWYRQILGQKVEFLVSFYNNEISEKSEIFDDQFSVERPDGSNFTLKIRSTKLEDSAMYFCASLRVLSAYGYTFGSGTRLTVV.

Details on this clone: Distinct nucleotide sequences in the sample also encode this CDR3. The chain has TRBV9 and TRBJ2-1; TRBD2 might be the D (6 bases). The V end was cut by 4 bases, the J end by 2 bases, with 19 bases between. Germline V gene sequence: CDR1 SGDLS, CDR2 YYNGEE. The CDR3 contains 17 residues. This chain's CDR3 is CASSSVRGKRTYNEQFF. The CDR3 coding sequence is TGTGCCAGCAGCTCGGTCCGCGGGAAGAGGACCTACAATGAGCAGTTCTTC. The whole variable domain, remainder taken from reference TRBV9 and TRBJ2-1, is DSGVTQTPKHLITATGQRVTLRCSPRSGDLSVYWYQQSLDQGLQFLIQYYNGEERAKGNILERFSAQQFPDLHSELNLSSLELGDSALYFCASSSVRGKRTYNEQFFGPGTRLTVL.

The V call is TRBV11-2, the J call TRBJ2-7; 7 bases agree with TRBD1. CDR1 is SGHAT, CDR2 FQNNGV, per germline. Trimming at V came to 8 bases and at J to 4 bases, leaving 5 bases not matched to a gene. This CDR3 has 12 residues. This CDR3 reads CASATGVYEQYF. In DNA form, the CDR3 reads TGTGCCAGCGCTACAGGGGTGTACGAGCAGTACTTC.